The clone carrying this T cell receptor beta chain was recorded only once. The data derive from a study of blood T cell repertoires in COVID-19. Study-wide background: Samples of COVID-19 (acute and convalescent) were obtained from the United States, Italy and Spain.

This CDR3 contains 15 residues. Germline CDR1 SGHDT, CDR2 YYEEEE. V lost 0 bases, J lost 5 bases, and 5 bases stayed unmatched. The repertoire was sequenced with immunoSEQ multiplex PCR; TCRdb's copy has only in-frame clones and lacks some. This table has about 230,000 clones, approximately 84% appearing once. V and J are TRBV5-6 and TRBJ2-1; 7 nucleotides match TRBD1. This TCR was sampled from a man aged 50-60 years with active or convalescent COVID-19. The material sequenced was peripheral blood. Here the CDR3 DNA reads TGTGCCAGCAGCTTGGGCCAGGGGACAGACAATGAGCAGTTCTTC. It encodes CASSLGQGTDNEQFF.